The present TCR beta chain was sequenced within a study of cytomegalovirus exposure and HLA in healthy donors. Germline CDR1 is SGHVS and CDR2 is FQNEAQ. The CDR3 has 14 residues. This clone was detected only once. A read error may account for a junction end that differs from germline. Primers: 60 Vbeta forward and 13 Jbeta reverse. The repertoire was sequenced with immunoSEQ multiplex PCR; TCRdb's copy has only in-frame clones and lacks some. The profile shows some 180,000 clones, 65% to 80% of them singletons. The chain is built from TRBV7-8 and TRBJ2-7; 7 bases are shared with TRBD1. The TCR originated in a woman aged 25 to 39 in good health and CMV-seropositive. The sequenced material came from PBMCs. In DNA form, the CDR3 reads TGTGCCAGCAGCTTCCCCGGGACAGTATACGGGCAGTACTTC. It specifies CASSFPGTVYGQYF.